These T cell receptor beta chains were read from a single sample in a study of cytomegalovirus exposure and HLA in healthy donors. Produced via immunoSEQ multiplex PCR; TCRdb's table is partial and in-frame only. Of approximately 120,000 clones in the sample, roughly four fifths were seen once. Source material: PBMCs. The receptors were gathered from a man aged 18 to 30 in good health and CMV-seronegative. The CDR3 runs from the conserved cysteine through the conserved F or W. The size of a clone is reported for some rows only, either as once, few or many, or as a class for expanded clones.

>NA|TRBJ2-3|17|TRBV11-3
CASSFYPGGANTDTQYF
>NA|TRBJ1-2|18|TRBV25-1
CASSEKGFGQGSNYGYTF
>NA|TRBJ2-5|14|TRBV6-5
CASSILVTSETQYF
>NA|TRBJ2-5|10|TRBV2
CASAGGTQYF
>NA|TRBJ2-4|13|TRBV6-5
CASSYEGAGIQYF
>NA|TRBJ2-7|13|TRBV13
CASSFAGDYEQYF
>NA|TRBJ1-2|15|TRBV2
CASSGGRGERYGYTF
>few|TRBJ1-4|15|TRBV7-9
CASRSPGATNEKLFF
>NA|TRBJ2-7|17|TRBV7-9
CASSSPRAGALSYEQYF
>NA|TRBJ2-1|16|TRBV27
CASSLIGLAPLNEQFF
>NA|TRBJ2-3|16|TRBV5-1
CASSLVGTSGADTQYF
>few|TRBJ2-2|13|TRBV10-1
CASSLRTAGELFF
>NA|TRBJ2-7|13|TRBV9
CASSVDSTYEQYF
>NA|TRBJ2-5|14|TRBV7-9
CASSPRQSQETQYF
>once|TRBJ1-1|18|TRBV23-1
CASSQYPAGANPNTEAFF
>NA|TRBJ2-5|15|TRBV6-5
CASSRAASRRETQYF
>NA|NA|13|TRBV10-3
CAISVGASYEQYF
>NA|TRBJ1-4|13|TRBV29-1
CSWTVPGGEKLFF
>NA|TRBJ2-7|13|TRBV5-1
CASSLGRYGEQYF
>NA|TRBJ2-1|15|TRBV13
CASSLYRGLANEQFF
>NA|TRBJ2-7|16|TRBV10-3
CAISEPKGQGAYEQYF
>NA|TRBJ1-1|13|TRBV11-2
CASSLDMNTEAFF
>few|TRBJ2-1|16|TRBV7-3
CASSRVGGSYNNEQFF
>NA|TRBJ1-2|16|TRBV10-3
CAIKSTDAGTVYGYTF
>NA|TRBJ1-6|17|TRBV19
CASSIKTGSSYNSPLHF
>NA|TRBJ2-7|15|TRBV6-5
CASSYSRTGLYEQYF
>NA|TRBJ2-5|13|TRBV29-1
CSVAGQGYETQYF
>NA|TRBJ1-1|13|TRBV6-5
CASSSDSNTEAFF
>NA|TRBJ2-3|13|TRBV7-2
CASSLTRTSPQYF
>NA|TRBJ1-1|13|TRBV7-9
CASSLDRNTEAFF
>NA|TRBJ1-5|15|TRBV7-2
CASRVGRNSNQPQHF
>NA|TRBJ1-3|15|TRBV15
CATSRTGKSGNTIYF
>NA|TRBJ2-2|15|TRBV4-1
CASSQERGNTGELFF
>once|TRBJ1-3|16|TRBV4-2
CASSQVGGRAGNTIYF
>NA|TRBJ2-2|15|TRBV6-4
CASSDVAGGAGELFF
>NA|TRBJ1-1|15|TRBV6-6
CASSPLDRVNTEAFF
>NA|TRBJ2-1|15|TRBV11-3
CASSSTSGGYNEQFF
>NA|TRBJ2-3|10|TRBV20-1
CSAELDTQYF
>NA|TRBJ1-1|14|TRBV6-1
CASSEVSGDTEAFF
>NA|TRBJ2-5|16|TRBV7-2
CASSPLRGGLQETQYF
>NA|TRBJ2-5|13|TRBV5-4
CASSWGGLKTQYF
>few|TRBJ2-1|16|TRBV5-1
CASSNSLRGAYNEQFF
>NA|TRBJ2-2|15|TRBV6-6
CASSPSGTNTEELFF
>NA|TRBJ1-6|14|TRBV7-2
CASSLRTANSPLHF
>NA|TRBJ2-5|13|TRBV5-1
CASSLNRGETQYF
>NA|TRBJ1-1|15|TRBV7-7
CASSSQGRLNTEAFF
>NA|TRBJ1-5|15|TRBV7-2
CASSLVGQGNQPQHF
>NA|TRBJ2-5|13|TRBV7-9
CASSAELRETQYF
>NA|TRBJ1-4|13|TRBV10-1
CASSNAGEEKLFF
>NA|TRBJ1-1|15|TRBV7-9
CASSLQGVLNTEAFF
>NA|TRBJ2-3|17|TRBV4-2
CASSHFGTSGPTDTQYF
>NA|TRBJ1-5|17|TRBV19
CASSPHKGEGRSQPQHF
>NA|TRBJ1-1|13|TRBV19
CASRRGGTTEAFF
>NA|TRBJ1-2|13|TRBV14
CASSRQGLYGYTF
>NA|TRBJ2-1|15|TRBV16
CASSQSIATYNEQFF